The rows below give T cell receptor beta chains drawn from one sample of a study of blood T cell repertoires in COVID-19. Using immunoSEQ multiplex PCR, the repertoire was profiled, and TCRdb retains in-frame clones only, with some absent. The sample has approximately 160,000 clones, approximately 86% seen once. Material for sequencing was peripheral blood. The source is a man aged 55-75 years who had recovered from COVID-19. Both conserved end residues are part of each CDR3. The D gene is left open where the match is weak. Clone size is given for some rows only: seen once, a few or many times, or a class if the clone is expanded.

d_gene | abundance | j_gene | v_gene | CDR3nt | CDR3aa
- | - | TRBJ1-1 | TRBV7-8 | TGTGCCAGCAGCTTAAGGGGACAAGTGAACACTGAAGCTTTCTTT | CASSLRGQVNTEAFF
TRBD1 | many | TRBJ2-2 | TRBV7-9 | TGTGCCAGAGACACAGGGGTTGGCGGGGAGCTGTTTTTT | CARDTGVGGELFF
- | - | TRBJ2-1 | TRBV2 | TGTGCCAGCACCCCGGGTGGGAGTGTGTATGAGCAGTTCTTC | CASTPGGSVYEQFF
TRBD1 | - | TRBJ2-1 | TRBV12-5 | TGTGCTAGTGGTTCGGGACAGGGGTTTTCTTATGAGCAGTTCTTC | CASGSGQGFSYEQFF
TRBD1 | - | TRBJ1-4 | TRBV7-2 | TGTGCCAGCAGCTTAAGGGGTACAGGGGGAGAGGGAAAACTGTTTTTT | CASSLRGTGGEGKLFF
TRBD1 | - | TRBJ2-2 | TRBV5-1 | TGCGCCAGCAGCTCGTTGCGGACAGGGGGATTGAACACCGGGGAGCTGTTTTTT | CASSSLRTGGLNTGELFF
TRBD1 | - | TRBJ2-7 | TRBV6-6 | TGTGCCAGCAGTTACCCCAACCACAGGGGGTCCTACGAGCAGTACTTC | CASSYPNHRGSYEQYF
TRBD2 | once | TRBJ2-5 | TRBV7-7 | TGTGCTAGCAGCGGGGGACTAGCGGGGGGGCATGAGACCCAGTACTTC | CASSGGLAGGHETQYF
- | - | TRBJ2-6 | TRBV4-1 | TGCGCCAGCAGCCAAGATGAGGGGGCCAACGTCCTGACTTTC | CASSQDEGANVLTF
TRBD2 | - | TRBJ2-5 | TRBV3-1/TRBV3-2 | TGTGCCAGTGGGCGGGGGGCGTACCAAGAGACCCAGTACTTC | CASGRGAYQETQYF
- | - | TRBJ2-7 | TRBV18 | TGTGCCAGCTCACAGGAGTACGAGCAGTACTTC | CASSQEYEQYF
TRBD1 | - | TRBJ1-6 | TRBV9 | TGTGCCAGCAGCGGGACTGGGACAGGGTGGAATTCACCCCTCCACTTT | CASSGTGTGWNSPLHF
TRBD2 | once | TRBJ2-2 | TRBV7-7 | TGTGCTAGCAGCTTAGGCGGGAGCGGCACCGGGGAGCTGTTTTTT | CASSLGGSGTGELFF
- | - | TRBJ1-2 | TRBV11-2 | TGTGCCAGCAGCTTAGGGGCAGGGAGGGACTATGGCTACACCTTC | CASSLGAGRDYGYTF
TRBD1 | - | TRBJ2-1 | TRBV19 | TGTGCCAGTAGGGTGACAGGGGACCCTAACAATGAGCAGTTCTTC | CASRVTGDPNNEQFF
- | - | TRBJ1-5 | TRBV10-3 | TGTGCCATCAGTGAGTCGGGCGACAGAGGGGGGGATCAGCCCCAGCATTTT | CAISESGDRGGDQPQHF
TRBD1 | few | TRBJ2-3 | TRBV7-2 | TGTGCCAGCAGCTTAGGGGACAGGGGAAGGGATTTT | CASSLGDRGRDF
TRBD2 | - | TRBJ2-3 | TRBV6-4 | TGTGCCAGCAGTGACTCGAGCGGGGGGGCAGATACGCAGTATTTT | CASSDSSGGADTQYF
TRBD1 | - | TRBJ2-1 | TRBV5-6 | TGTGCCAGCAGCTTGGGTGGGCTCCGGGACAGGGACTACAATGAGCAGTTCTTC | CASSLGGLRDRDYNEQFF
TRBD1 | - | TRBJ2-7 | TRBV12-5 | TGTGCTAGTGTACATAAGGCCCTCCCCACCGGGACAGAAGTCTACGAGCAGTACTTC | CASVHKALPTGTEVYEQYF
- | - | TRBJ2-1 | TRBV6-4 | TGTGCCAGCAGTGACCAGGGAGGCAATGAGCAGTTCTTC | CASSDQGGNEQFF
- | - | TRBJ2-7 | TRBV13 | TGTGCCAGCAGCTTAGGCAAGGGGTATAGCTACGAGCAGTACTTC | CASSLGKGYSYEQYF
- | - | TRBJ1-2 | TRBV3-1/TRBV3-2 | TGTGCCAGCGCTCCTTCAGCGGGCGAAGTTTCGACGTCTGGCTACACCTTC | CASAPSAGEVSTSGYTF
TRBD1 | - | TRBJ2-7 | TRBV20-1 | TGCAGTGCTAGTCGAGGGACAGCCTCGGGTGAGCAGTACTTC | CSASRGTASGEQYF
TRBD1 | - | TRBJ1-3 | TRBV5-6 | TGTGCCAGCAGCTTGGATTACAGGGGGAGTGGAAACACCATATATTTT | CASSLDYRGSGNTIYF
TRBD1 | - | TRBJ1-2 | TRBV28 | TGTGCCAGCAGTTTACAGGGGGACGGCTACACCTTC | CASSLQGDGYTF
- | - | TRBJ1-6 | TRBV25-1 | TGTGCCAGCAGTCCCCAAAGTCGTGCGGGGTTGAATTCACCCCTCCACTTT | CASSPQSRAGLNSPLHF
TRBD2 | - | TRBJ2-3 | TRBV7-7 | TGTGCTAGCAGCTTCGGGCGGGGGGAAACAGATACGCAGTATTTT | CASSFGRGETDTQYF
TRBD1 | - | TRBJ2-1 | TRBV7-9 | TGTGCCAGCAGCTTAGGTCTTGGGACAGAGACCGGCAATGAGCAGTTCTTC | CASSLGLGTETGNEQFF
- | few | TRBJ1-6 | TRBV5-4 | TGTGCCAGCAGCTCCCCAGGGGCAGCACCCCTCCACTTT | CASSSPGAAPLHF
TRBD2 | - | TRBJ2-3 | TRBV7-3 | TGTGCCAGCAGTTCTACTAGCGGGGGGCCCAGCACAGATACGCAGTATTTT | CASSSTSGGPSTDTQYF
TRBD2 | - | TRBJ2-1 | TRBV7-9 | TGTGCCAGCAGCTTAGGTCCGGGACTAGGGCACAATGAGCAGTTCTTC | CASSLGPGLGHNEQFF
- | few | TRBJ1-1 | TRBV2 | TGTGCCAGCAAAGGAGCGAAACAGGGCCCATCGATGGTCACTGAAGCTTTCTTT | CASKGAKQGPSMVTEAFF
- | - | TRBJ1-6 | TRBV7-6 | TGTGCCAGCAGCTTAGCAGGGGGGGATAATTCACCCCTCCACTTT | CASSLAGGDNSPLHF
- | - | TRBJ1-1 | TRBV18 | TGTGCCAGCTCACCCCTAGGGGACACTGAAGCTTTCTTT | CASSPLGDTEAFF
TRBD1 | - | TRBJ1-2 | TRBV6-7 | TGTGCCAGCAGTTACTCTTTGACAGGGAGGAATGGACGCTACACCTTC | CASSYSLTGRNGRYTF
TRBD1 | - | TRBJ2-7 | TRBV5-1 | TGCGCCAGCAGCGCGGGACAGGGAACGAAGCAGTACTTC | CASSAGQGTKQYF
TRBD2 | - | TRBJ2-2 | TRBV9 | TGTGCCAGCAGCTGGGGGCTAGCGGGGGCCCAGAACACCGGGGAGCTGTTTTTT | CASSWGLAGAQNTGELFF
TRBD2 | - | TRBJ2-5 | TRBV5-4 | TGTGCCAGCAGCTCTATAGCGGGGGACCGCGGGGAGACCCAGTACTTC | CASSSIAGDRGETQYF
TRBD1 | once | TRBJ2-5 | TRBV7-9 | TGTGCCAGCAGCTTGACAGGGGGAGGGGAGACCCAGTACTTC | CASSLTGGGETQYF
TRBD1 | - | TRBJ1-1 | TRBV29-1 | TGCAGCGTTGAAGCCCCAGGGGGCACTGAAGCTTTCTTT | CSVEAPGGTEAFF
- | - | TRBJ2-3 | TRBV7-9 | TGTGCCAGCAGACCCACTGCAGGCGAGGGTTTGCAGTATTTT | CASRPTAGEGLQYF
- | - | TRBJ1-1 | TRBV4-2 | TGTGCCAGCAGCCAAGAGGGGTGGGAGGACACTGAAGCTTTCTTT | CASSQEGWEDTEAFF
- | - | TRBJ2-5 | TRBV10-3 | TGTGCCATCAGTGAGTCGGTCGGTACGGAGACCCAGTACTTC | CAISESVGTETQYF
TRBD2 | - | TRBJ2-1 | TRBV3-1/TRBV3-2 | TGTGCCAGCAGCCAAGCGTCTAAGGCGGGACTATACAATGAGCAGTTCTTC | CASSQASKAGLYNEQFF
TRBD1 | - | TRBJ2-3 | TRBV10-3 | TGTGCCATCAGTGCCTCGGACAGGGGGAGCACAGATACGCAGTATTTT | CAISASDRGSTDTQYF
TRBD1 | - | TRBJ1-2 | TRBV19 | TGTGCCAGTAAGACAGGGGGCAGTAACTATGGCTACACCTTC | CASKTGGSNYGYTF